The rows below give T cell receptor beta chains drawn from one sample of a study of shared clonotypes between healthy human individuals. Repertoires were generated with immunoSEQ multiplex PCR, while TCRdb's copy carries only in-frame clones and drops some. The sample holds 1.5 million to 2.5 million clones, about 95% seen once. The sequencing sample was made of naive CD8+ T cells sorted from blood. The receptors derive from a man between 18 and 35 years old in good health. Each CDR3 is given with its conserved first and last residue. Each record gives: J gene, V gene, clone size, CDR3 protein. Size is omitted from some rows. Given values are once, few, many or a class for expanded clones.

j_call: TRBJ2-1; v_call: TRBV4-1; clone_size: -; cdr3_aa: CATGLAGGSNEQFF
j_call: TRBJ2-1; v_call: TRBV7-6; clone_size: -; cdr3_aa: CASSLGQGLVNEQFF
j_call: TRBJ2-3; v_call: TRBV28; clone_size: -; cdr3_aa: CASSSSLAGGATDTQYF
j_call: TRBJ2-1; v_call: TRBV28; clone_size: once; cdr3_aa: CASSPLDRGLYNEQFF
j_call: TRBJ2-3; v_call: TRBV30; clone_size: once; cdr3_aa: CAWTVGGGSTDTQYF
j_call: TRBJ2-3; v_call: TRBV11-2; clone_size: -; cdr3_aa: CASSLTIGPTDTQYF
j_call: TRBJ2-5; v_call: TRBV6-1; clone_size: -; cdr3_aa: CASSEGIGGFSTQYF
j_call: TRBJ2-3; v_call: TRBV4-2; clone_size: -; cdr3_aa: CASSQEEGSGGVGTQYF
j_call: TRBJ2-7; v_call: TRBV28; clone_size: many; cdr3_aa: CASSTAYEQYF
j_call: TRBJ2-7; v_call: TRBV2; clone_size: -; cdr3_aa: CASSEISEHPYEQYF
j_call: TRBJ1-5; v_call: TRBV5-1; clone_size: few; cdr3_aa: CASSPKTGDQPQHF
j_call: TRBJ2-7; v_call: TRBV9; clone_size: once; cdr3_aa: CASSAGPEQYF
j_call: TRBJ2-2; v_call: TRBV6-5; clone_size: -; cdr3_aa: CASSYSGSGSELFF
j_call: TRBJ1-1; v_call: TRBV5-6; clone_size: -; cdr3_aa: CASSSDGEGEDTEAFF
j_call: TRBJ2-4; v_call: TRBV5-4; clone_size: -; cdr3_aa: CASSLGEGGNIQYF
j_call: TRBJ2-7; v_call: TRBV10-2; clone_size: -; cdr3_aa: CASSPSYEQYF
j_call: TRBJ2-2; v_call: TRBV11-2; clone_size: -; cdr3_aa: CASSPLTGELFF